The 6 T cell receptor beta chains below all came from one sample that was sequenced in a study of blood T cell repertoires in COVID-19 (dated by TCRdb to between 2020 and 2021). The library was made by the immunoSEQ multiplex PCR assay. What TCRdb holds here is the immuneACCESS table cut down to in-frame rearrangements. Part of the clones is not present; checked against another copy, under half of the missing clones reflect an unresolved V gene, and the others are unexplained. The sample table records under 250,000 clones; nearly 90% of these occur just once. The ten biggest clones cover less than 14% of the sample. Input material: PBMCs or T cells enriched from blood (not recorded which). Source of these receptors: a man under 40 who had recovered from COVID-19.

This chain links TRBV28 with TRBJ2-1; possibly TRBD1 for D (6 bases). The CDR3 runs to 11 residues. CDR1 MDHEN and CDR2 SYDVKM come from the germline V gene. Trimming took 7 bases from V and 9 from J, leaving 10 bases between them. CDR3: CASTTGFEQFF. The CDR3 nucleotides read TGTGCCAGCACCACAGGGTTTGAGCAGTTCTTC.

This clone was seen only a few times. This chain links TRBV5-5 with TRBJ2-2; 11 bases map to TRBD2. Germline CDR1 reads SGHKS; CDR2 reads YYEKEE (reference sequence). V was pared by 4 bases and J by 7 bases, with 9 bases of the junction left unmatched. This CDR3 has 16 residues. The CDR3 DNA reads TGTGCCAGCAGCACAAAGACTAGCGGGATAATCGGGGAGCTGTTTTTT. Translated, it gives CASSTKTSGIIGELFF. The variable domain in full, with the rest retrieved from reference TRBV5-5 and TRBJ2-2, is DAGVTQSPTHLIKTRGQQVTLRCSPISGHKSVSWYQQVLGQGPQFIFQYYEKEERGRGNFPDRFSARQFPNYSSELNVNALLLGDSALYLCASSTKTSGIIGELFFGEGSRLTVL.

This sequence joins TRBV5-1 and TRBJ2-5; the D gene is possibly TRBD2 (6 bases). This CDR3 has 12 residues. CDR1 and CDR2 (germline): SGHRS, YFSETQ. V was shortened by 5 bases and J by 4 bases, with 9 bases between the two germline ends. Here the CDR3 reads CASRLGRETQYF. The CDR3 DNA sequence: TGCGCCAGCAGACTCGGGAGAGAGACCCAGTACTTC.

The chain joins TRBV3-1 (or the pseudogene TRBV3-2) to TRBJ2-7; D is uncertain. CDR1 LGHDT and CDR2 YNNKEL come from the germline V gene (reference sequence). The CDR3 is made up of 13 amino acids. V shed 0 bases and J shed 4 bases, with 7 bases lying between them. CDR3 in amino acids: CASSQDPSYEQYF. The CDR3 bases are TGTGCCAGCAGCCAAGACCCCAGTTACGAGCAGTACTTC.

CDR3 residues: CASSSWSSSGNTIYF. CDR3 nucleotides: TGTGCCAGCAGCTCCTGGAGTAGCTCTGGAAACACCATATATTTT. V usage is TRBV5-4 and J usage is TRBJ1-3; D gene ambiguous. Trimming stripped 3 bases from V and 0 bases from J, with 10 bases between. Per the germline V gene, CDR1 is SGHNT and CDR2 is YYREEE (reference sequence). There are 15 residues in the CDR3.

This sequence joins TRBV30 and TRBJ1-1; a weak D match, TRBD1 (5 bases). V lost 5 bases to trimming and J lost 4 bases, with 14 bases between them. CDR3 length: 13 amino acids. Germline V gene data show CDR1 as GTSNPN and CDR2 as SVGIG (reference sequence). CDR3 region: CAWSQGLSTEAFF. The CDR3 nucleotides are TGTGCCTGGTCCCAGGGATTGTCCACTGAAGCTTTCTTT.